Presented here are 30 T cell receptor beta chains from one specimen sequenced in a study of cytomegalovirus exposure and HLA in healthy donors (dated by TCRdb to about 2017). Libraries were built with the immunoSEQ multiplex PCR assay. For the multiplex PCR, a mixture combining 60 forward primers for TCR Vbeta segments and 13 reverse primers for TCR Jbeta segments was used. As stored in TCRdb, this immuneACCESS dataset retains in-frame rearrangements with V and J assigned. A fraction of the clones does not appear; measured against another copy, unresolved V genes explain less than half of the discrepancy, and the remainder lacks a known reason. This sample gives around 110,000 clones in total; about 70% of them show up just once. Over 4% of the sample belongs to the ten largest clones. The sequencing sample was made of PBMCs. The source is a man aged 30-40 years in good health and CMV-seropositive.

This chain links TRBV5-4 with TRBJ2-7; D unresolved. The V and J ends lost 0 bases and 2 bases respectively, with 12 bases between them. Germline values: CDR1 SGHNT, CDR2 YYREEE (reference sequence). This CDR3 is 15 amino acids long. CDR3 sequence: CASSLGQAVAYEQYF. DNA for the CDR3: TGTGCCAGCAGCTTGGGGCAGGCAGTGGCCTACGAGCAGTACTTC.

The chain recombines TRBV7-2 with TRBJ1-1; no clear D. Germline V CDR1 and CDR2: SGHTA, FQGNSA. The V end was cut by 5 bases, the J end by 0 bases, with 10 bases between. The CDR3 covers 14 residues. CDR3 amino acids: CASSPRAMNTEAFF. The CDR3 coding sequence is TGTGCCAGCAGCCCGCGGGCCATGAACACTGAAGCTTTCTTT.

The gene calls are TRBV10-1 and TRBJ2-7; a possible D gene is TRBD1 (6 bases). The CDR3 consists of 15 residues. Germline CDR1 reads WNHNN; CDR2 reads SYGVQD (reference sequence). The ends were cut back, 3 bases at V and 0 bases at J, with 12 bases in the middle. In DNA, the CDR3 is TGCGCCAGCAGTGAAGAACAGGGAAACTCCTACGAGCAGTACTTC. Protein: CASSEEQGNSYEQYF.

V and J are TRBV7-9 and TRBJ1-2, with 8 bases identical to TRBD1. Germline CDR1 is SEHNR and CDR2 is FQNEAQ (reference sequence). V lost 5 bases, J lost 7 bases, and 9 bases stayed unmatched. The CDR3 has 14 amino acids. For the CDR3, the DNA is TGTGCCAGCAGCCTGGAGGCAGGGGGCTTTGGCTACACCTTC. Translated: CASSLEAGGFGYTF. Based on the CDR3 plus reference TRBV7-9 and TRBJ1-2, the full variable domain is DTGVSQNPRHKITKRGQNVTFRCDPISEHNRLYWYRQTLGQGPEFLTYFQNEAQLEKSRLLSDRFSAERPKGSFSTLEIQRTEQGDSAMYLCASSLEAGGFGYTFGSGTRLTVV.

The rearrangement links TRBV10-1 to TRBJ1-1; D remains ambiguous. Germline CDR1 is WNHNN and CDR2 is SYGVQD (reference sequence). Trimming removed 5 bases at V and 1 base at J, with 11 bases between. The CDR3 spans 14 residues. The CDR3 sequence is CASSKEGSNTEAFF. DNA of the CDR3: TGCGCCAGCAGTAAGGAGGGCTCGAACACTGAAGCTTTCTTT.

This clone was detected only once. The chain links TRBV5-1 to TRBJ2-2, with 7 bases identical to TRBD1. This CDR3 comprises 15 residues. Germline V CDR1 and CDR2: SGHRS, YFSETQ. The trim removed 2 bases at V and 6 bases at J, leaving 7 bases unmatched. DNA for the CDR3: TGCGCCAGCAGCTTAGGGACAGATCTAGCCGGGGAGCTGTTTTTT. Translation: CASSLGTDLAGELFF.

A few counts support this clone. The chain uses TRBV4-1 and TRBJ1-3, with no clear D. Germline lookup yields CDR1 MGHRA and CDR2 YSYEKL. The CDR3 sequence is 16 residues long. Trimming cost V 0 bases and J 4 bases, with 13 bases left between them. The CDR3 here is CASSQERRSVGNTIYF. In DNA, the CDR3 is TGCGCCAGCAGCCAAGAAAGGAGGAGTGTAGGAAACACCATATATTTT.

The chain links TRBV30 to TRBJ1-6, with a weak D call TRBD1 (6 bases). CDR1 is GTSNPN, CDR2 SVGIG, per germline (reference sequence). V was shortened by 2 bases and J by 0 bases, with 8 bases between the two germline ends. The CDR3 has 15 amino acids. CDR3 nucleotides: TGTGCCTGGAGTAGGGGGGGCTCCTATAATTCACCCCTCCACTTT. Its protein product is CAWSRGGSYNSPLHF.

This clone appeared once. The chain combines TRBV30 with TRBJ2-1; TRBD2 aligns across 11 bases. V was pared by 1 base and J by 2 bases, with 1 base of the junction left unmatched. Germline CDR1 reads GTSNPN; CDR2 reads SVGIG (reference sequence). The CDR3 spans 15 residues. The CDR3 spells CAWSALAGAYNEQFF. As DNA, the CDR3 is TGTGCCTGGAGTGCACTAGCGGGGGCCTACAATGAGCAGTTCTTC.

The DNA for the CDR3 is TGCGCCAGCAGCCCGATAGTCGTCAGGTCGATTGAAAAACTGTTTTTT. The encoded protein is CASSPIVVRSIEKLFF. The chain is built from TRBV4-3 and TRBJ1-4; D is uncertain. Germline V gives CDR1 LGHNA, CDR2 YSLEER. V was shortened by 4 bases and J by 7 bases, with 19 bases between the two germline ends. The CDR3 is made up of 16 amino acids.

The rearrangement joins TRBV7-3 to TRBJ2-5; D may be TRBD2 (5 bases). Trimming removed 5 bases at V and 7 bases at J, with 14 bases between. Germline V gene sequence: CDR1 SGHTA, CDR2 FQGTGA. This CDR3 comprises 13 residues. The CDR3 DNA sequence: TGTGCCAGCAGCATCACCCGTGCGGGGACCCAGTACTTC. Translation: CASSITRAGTQYF.

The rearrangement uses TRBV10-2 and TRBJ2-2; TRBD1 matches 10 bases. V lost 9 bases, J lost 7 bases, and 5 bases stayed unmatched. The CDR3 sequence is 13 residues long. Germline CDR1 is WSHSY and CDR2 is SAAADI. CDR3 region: CASYRTGGGELFF. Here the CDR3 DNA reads TGCGCCAGTTATAGGACAGGGGGCGGGGAGCTGTTTTTT.

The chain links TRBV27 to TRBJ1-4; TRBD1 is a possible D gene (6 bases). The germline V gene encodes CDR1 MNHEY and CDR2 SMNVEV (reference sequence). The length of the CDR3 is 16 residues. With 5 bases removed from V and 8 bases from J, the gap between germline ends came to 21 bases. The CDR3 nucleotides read TGTGCCAGCAGTCCGTTTCCCCCGGGACATTGGGAAAAACTGTTTTTT. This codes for CASSPFPPGHWEKLFF.

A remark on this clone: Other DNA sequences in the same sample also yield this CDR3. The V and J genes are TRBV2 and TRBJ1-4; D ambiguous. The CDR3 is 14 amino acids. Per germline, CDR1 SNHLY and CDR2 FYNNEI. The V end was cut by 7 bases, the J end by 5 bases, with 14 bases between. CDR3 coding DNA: TGTGCCAGCACTGGGCAGTCTTTAAATGAAAAACTGTTTTTT. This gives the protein CASTGQSLNEKLFF.

The CDR3 bases are TGTGCCAGCAGCCTTCCCCCCGGGACAGACGAGCAGTACTTC. It encodes CASSLPPGTDEQYF. The V call is TRBV7-9, the J call TRBJ2-7; TRBD1 agrees at 7 bases. V lost 5 bases and J lost 5; bases outside the gene matches: 9. CDR3 length equals 14 residues. CDR1 SEHNR and CDR2 FQNEAQ come from the germline V gene (reference sequence).

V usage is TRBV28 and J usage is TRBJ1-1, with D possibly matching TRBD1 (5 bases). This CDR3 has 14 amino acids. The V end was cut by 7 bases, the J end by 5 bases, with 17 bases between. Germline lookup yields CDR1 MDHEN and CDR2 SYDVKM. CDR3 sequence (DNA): TGTGCCAGCAACTTTCGGGGGTTTGTGACTGAAGCTTTCTTT. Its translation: CASNFRGFVTEAFF.

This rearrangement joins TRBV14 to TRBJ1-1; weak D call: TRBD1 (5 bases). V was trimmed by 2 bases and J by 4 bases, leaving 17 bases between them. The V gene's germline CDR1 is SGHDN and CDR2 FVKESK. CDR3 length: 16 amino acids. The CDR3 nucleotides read TGTGCCAGCAGCCAAAACACCCCAGGGTTAGGCACTGAAGCTTTCTTT. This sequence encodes CASSQNTPGLGTEAFF.

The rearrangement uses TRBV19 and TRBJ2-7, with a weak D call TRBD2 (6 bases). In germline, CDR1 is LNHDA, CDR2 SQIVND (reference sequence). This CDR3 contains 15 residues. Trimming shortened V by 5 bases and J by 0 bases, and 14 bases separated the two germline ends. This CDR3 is CASSLSGFSSYEQYF. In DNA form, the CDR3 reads TGTGCCAGTAGTTTAAGCGGGTTCAGCTCCTACGAGCAGTACTTC.

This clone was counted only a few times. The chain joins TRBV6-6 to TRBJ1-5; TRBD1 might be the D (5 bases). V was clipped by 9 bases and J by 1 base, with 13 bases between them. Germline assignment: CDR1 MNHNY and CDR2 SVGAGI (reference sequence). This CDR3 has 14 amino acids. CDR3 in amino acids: CASGGGGSNQPQHF. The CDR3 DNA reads TGTGCCAGTGGGGGGGGAGGGAGCAATCAGCCCCAGCATTTT.

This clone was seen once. The CDR3 nucleotides read TGTGCCAGCAGCTTTGGACAGGGGTATGGCTACACCTTC. Protein: CASSFGQGYGYTF. The rearrangement joins TRBV5-4 to TRBJ1-2; 9 bases fit TRBD1. With 2 bases clipped from V and 5 bases from J, the junction kept 1 base outside the gene matches. This CDR3 comprises 13 residues. Germline V gene lookup returns CDR1 SGHNT and CDR2 YYREEE (reference sequence).

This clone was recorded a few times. Here the CDR3 DNA reads TGTGCCAGCAGTTTATGGAGGGGAGAGGATCAGCCCCAGCATTTT. Translation gives CASSLWRGEDQPQHF. The chain carries TRBV27 and TRBJ1-5, with TRBD1 as a possible D gene (5 bases). From germline, CDR1 is MNHEY and CDR2 SMNVEV (reference sequence). The CDR3 contains 15 residues. V lost 1 base, J lost 5 bases, and 12 bases lay in between.

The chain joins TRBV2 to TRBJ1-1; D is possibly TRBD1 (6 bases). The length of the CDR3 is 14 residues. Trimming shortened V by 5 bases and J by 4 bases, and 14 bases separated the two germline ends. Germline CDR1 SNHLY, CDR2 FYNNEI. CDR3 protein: CASSLTRGGTEAFF. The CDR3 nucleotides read TGTGCCAGCAGTCTAACGAGGGGGGGCACTGAAGCTTTCTTT. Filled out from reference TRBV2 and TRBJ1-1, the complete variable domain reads EPEVTQTPSHQVTQMGQEVILRCVPISNHLYFYWYRQILGQKVEFLVSFYNNEISEKSEIFDDQFSVERPDGSNFTLKIRSTKLEDSAMYFCASSLTRGGTEAFFGQGTRLTVV.

CDR3 protein: CASGLGGGSGYTAFF. DNA for the CDR3: TGTGCCAGCGGACTGGGCGGGGGTAGTGGCTATACGGCTTTCTTT. The chain links TRBV2 to TRBJ1-1, with D possibly matching TRBD1 (5 bases). The CDR3 loop spans 15 amino acids. V gave up 8 bases and J gave up 11 bases, with 27 bases separating them. Germline lookup yields CDR1 SNHLY and CDR2 FYNNEI.

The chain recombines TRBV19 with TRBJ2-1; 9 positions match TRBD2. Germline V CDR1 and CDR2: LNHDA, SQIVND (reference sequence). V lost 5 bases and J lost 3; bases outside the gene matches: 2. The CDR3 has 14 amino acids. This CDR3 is CASSAGGLYNEQFF. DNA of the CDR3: TGTGCCAGTAGTGCGGGGGGGCTCTACAATGAGCAGTTCTTC.

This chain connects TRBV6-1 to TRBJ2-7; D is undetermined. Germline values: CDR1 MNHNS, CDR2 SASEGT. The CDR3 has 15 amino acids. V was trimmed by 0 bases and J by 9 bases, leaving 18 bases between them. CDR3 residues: CASSEAGERPQGQYF. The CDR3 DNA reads TGTGCCAGCAGTGAAGCGGGTGAGAGGCCCCAAGGGCAGTACTTC.

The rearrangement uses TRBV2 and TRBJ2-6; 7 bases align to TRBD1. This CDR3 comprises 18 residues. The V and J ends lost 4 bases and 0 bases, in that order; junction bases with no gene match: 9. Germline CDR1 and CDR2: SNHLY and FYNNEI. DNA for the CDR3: TGTGCCAGCAGTGTACAGGGGACCCAAAACTCTGGGGCCAACGTCCTGACTTTC. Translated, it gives CASSVQGTQNSGANVLTF. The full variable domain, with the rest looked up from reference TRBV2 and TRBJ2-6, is EPEVTQTPSHQVTQMGQEVILRCVPISNHLYFYWYRQILGQKVEFLVSFYNNEISEKSEIFDDQFSVERPDGSNFTLKIRSTKLEDSAMYFCASSVQGTQNSGANVLTFGAGSRLTVL.

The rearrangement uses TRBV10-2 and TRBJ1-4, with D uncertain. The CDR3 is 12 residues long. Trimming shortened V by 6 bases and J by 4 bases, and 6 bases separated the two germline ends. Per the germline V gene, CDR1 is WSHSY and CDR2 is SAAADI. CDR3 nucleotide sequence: TGCGCCAGCAGCAGCGATAATGAAAAACTGTTTTTT. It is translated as CASSSDNEKLFF.

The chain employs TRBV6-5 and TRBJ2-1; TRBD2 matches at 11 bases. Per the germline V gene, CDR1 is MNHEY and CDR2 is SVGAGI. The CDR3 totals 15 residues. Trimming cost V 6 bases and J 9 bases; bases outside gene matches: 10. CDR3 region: CASSPGLAARGEQFF. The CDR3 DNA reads TGTGCCAGCAGCCCGGGACTAGCGGCCCGAGGTGAGCAGTTCTTC.

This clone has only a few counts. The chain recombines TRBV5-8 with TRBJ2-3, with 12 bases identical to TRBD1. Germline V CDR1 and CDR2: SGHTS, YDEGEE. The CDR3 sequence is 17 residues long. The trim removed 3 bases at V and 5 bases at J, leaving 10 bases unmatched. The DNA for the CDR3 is TGTGCCAGCAGCTCTGGCCTGGGACAGGGGGCTAAAGATACGCAGTATTTT. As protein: CASSSGLGQGAKDTQYF.

The CDR3 protein is CASSLRLAGEQYF. CDR3 DNA sequence: TGTGCCAGCAGCTTGCGGCTAGCGGGCGAGCAGTACTTC. The chain joins TRBV5-6 to TRBJ2-7, with 8 bases lining up with TRBD2. J was trimmed by 6 bases and V by 1 base; bases with no gene match: 3. The germline V gene encodes CDR1 SGHDT and CDR2 YYEEEE. The CDR3 length is 13 residues.